This T cell receptor (beta chain) emerged from a study of control samples from healthy donors and cancer patients. Profiled with immunoSEQ multiplex PCR; TCRdb holds only in-frame clones, not every one. The sample yields 45,000 to 70,000 clones, around 90% seen once. V dropped 5 bases and J dropped 12 bases, with 22 bases sitting between them. Germline V gives CDR1 SQVTM, CDR2 ANQGSEA. CDR3 length: 14 amino acids. The chain couples TRBV29-1 to TRBJ1-4; tentative D call: TRBD1 (6 bases). The clonotype was recovered from a man aged 30 to 45 with colorectal cancer. Material for sequencing was PBMCs. The CDR3 loop is CSVSTGSPRGELFF. The CDR3 nucleotides are TGCAGCGTTTCCACAGGGAGCCCTCGTGGAGAACTGTTTTTT.